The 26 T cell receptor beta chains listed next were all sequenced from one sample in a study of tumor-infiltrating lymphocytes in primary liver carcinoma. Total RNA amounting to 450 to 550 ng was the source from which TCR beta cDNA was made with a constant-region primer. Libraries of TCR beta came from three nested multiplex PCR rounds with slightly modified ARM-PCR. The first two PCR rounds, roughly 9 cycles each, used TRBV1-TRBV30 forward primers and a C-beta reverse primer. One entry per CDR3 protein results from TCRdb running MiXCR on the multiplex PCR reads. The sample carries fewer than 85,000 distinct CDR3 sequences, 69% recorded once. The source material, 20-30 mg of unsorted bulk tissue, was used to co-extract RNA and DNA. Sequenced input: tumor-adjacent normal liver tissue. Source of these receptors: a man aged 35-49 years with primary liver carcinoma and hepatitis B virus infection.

The DNA for the CDR3 is TGTGCCGGCACCTTCAACCAGTTTGACACCGGGGAGCTGTTTTTT. Translation gives CAGTFNQFDTGELFF. The rearrangement links TRBV13 to TRBJ2-2; D gene uncertain. V lost 11 bases, J lost 3 bases, and 19 bases lay in between. CDR1 is PRHDT and CDR2 is FYEKMQ in the germline V gene (reference sequence). There are 15 residues in the CDR3.

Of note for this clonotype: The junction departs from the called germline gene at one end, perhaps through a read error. In DNA, the CDR3 is TGCGCCAGCAGTGGAGATGGGCACTGGGCATCCTACGAGCAGTACTTC. It translates to CASSGDGHWASYEQYF. The rearrangement joins TRBV6-1 to TRBJ2-7; D unresolved. The CDR3 is 16 residues long. Germline loops: CDR1 MNHNS, CDR2 SASEGT.

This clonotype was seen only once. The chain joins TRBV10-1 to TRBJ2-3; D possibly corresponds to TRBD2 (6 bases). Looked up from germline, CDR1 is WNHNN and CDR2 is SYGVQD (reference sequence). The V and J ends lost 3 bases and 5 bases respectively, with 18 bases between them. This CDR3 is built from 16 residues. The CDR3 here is CASSDRKAGPIDTQYF. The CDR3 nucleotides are TGCGCCAGCAGTGACCGAAAGGCGGGACCCATAGATACGCAGTATTTT.

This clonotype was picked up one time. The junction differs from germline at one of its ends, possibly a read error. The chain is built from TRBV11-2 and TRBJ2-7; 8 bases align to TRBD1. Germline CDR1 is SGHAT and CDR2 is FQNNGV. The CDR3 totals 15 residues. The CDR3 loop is CTSSLRWTGKNEQYF. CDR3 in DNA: TGTACCAGCAGCTTACGATGGACAGGGAAAAACGAGCAGTACTTC.

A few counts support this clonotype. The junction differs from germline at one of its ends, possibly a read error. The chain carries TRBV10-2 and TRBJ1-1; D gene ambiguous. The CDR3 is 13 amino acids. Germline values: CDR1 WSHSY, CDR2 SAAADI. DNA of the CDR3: TGCGCCAGCAGTGAAGTAGAAAACACTGAAGCTCTCTTT. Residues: CASSEVENTEALF.

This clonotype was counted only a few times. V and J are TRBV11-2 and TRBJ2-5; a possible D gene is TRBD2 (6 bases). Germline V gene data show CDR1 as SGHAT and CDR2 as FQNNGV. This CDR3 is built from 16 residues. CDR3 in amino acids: CVSRSRDSAHQETQYF. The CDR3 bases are TGTGTCAGTAGATCCCGGGACTCGGCCCACCAAGAGACCCAGTACTTC. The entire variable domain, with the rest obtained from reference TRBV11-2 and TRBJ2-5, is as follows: EAGVAQSPRYKIIEKRQSVAFWCNPISGHATLYWYQQILGQGPKLLIQFQNNGVVDDSQLPKDRFSAERLKGVDSTLKIQPAKLEDSAVYLCVSRSRDSAHQETQYFGPGTRLLVL.

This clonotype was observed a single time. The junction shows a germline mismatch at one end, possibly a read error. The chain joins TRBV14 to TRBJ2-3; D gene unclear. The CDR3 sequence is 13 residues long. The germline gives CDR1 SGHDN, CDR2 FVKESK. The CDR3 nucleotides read TGTGCCAGCAGCCGAGGATACACGGATATGCAGTATTTT. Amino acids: CASSRGYTDMQYF.

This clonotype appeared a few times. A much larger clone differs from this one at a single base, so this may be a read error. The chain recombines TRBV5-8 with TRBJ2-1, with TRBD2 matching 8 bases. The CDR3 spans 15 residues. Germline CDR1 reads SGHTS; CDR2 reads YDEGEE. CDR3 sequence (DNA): TGTGCCAGCAACTTGATAAGGAGCGGGAGCAATGAGCAGTTCTTC. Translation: CASNLIRSGSNEQFF.

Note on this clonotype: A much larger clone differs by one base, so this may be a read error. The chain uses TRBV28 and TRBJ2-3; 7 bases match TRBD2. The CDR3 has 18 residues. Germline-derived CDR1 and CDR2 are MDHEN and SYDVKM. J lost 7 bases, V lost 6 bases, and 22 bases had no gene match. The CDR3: CASSTVVGSGPGSYTQYF. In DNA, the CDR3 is TGTGCCAGCAGCACTGTTGTGGGTAGCGGGCCCGGCTCTTATACGCAGTATTTT.

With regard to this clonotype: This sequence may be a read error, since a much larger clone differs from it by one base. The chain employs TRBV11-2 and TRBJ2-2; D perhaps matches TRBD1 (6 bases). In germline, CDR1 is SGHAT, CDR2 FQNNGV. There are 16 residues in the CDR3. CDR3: CASSSRQASNIGELFF. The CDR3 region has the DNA TGTGCCAGCAGCTCCAGACAGGCTTCGAACATCGGGGAGCTGTTTTTT.

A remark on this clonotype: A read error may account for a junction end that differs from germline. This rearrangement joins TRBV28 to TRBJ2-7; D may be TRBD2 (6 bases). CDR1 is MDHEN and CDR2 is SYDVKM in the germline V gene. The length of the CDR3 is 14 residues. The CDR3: CAGSALARNYEKYF. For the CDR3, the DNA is TGTGCCGGCAGTGCCCTAGCGAGGAACTATGAGAAGTACTTC. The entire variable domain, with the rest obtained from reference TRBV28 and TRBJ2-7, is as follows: DVKVTQSSRYLVKRTGEKVFLECVQDMDHENMFWYRQDPGLGLRLIYFSYDVKMKEKGDIPEGYSVSREKKERFSLILESASTNQTSMYLCAGSALARNYEKYFGPGTRLTVT.

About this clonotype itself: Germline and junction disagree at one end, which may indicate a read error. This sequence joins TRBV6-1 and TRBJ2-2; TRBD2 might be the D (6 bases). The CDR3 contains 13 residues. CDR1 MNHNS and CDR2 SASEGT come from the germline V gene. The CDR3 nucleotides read TGTGCCTGCAGTGCGGGGTTCACCGGGGAGCTGTTTTTT. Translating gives CACSAGFTGELFF.

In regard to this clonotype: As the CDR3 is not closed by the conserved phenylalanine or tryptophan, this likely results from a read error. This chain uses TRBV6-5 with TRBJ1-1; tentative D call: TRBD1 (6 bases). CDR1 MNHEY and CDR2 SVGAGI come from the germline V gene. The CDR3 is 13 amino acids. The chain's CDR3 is CASSRDIVAEAFC. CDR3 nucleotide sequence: TGTGCCAGCAGTAGGGACATTGTTGCTGAGGCTTTCTGT.

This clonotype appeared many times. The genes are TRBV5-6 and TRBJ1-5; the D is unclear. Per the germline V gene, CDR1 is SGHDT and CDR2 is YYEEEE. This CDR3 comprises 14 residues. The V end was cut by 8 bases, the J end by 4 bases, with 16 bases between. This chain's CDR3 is CASSGPGRNQPQHF. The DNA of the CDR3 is TGTGCCAGTTCCGGGCCCGGGAGGAATCAGCCCCAGCATTTT.

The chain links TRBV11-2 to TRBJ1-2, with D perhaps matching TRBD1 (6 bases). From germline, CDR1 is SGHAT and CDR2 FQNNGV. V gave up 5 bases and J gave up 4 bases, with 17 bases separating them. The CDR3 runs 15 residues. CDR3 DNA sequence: TGTGCCAGCAGCGAGTTAAGGACAGCACGCTATGGCTACACCTTC. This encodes CASSELRTARYGYTF.

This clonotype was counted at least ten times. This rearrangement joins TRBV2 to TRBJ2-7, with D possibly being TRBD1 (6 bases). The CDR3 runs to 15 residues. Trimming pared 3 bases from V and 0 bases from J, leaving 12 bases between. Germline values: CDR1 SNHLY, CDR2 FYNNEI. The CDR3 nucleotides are TGTGCCAGCAGTGAGAACAGGGCGGTCTCCTACGAGCAGTACTTC. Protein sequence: CASSENRAVSYEQYF.

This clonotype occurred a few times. As DNA, the CDR3 is TGTGCCAGCAGTATCGCCTACGAGCAGTACTTC. Translation: CASSIAYEQYF. The chain has TRBV6-2 or TRBV6-3 and TRBJ2-7; D is unclear. V dropped 5 bases and J dropped 2 bases, with 4 bases sitting between them. The germline V gene encodes CDR1 MNHEY and CDR2 SVGEGT. CDR3 size: 11 residues.

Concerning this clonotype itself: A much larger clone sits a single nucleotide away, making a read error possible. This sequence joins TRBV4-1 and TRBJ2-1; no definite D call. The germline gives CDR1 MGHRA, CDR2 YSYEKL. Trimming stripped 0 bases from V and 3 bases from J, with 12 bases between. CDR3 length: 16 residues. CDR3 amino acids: CASSQEAAIGYNEQFF. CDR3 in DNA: TGCGCCAGCAGCCAAGAAGCAGCGATCGGCTACAATGAGCAGTTCTTC.

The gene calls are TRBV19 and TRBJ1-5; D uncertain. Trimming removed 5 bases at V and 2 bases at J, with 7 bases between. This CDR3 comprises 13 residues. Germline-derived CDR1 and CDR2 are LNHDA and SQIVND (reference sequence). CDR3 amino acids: CASSGSRNQPQHF. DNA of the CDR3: TGTGCCAGTAGTGGGAGTCGCAATCAGCCCCAGCATTTT.

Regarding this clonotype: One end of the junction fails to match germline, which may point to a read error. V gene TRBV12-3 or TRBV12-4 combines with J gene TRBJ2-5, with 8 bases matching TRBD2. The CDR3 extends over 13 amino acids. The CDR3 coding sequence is TGTGCCAGCAGGTTAGCGGGACAAGATACCAAGTACTTC. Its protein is CASRLAGQDTKYF.

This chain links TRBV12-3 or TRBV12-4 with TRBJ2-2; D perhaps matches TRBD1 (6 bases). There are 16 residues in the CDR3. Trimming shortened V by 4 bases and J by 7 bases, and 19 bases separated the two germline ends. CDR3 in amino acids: CASSSGQGRAVGELFF. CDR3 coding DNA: TGTGCCAGCAGTTCAGGGCAGGGGAGAGCGGTCGGGGAGCTGTTTTTT.

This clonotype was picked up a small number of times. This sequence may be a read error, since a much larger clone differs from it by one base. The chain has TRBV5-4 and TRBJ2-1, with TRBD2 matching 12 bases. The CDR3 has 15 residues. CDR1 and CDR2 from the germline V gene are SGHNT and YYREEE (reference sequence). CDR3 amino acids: CSSSLLAGGLDEQFF. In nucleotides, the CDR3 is TGTTCCAGCAGCCTACTAGCGGGAGGTCTCGATGAGCAGTTCTTC.

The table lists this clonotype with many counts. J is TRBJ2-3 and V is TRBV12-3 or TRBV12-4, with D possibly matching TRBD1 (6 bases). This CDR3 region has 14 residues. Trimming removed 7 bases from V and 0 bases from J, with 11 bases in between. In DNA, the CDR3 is TGTGCCAGCACCAGGACAGCTAGCACAGATACGCAGTATTTT. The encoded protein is CASTRTASTDTQYF.

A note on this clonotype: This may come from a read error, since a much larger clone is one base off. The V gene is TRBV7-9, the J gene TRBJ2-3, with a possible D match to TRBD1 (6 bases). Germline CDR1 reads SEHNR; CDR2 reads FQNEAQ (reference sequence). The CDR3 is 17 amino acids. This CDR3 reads CASSRDGQGHGTDRQYF. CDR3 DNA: TGTGCCAGCAGCCGAGACGGGCAGGGGCACGGCACAGATAGGCAGTATTTT.

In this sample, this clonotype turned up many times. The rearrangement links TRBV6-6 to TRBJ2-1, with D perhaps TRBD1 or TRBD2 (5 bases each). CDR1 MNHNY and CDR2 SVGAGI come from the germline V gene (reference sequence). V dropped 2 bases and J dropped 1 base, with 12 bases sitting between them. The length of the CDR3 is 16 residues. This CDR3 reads CASSYRMGESYNEQFF. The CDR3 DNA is TGTGCCAGCAGTTACCGGATGGGGGAATCCTACAATGAGCAGTTCTTC.

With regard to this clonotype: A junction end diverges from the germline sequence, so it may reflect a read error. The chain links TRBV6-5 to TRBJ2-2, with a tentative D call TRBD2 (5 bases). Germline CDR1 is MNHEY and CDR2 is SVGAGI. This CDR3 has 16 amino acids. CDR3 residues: CASKVTRGTNTGELFF. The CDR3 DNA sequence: TGTGCAAGCAAGGTAACGAGAGGGACGAACACCGGGGAGCTGTTTTTT.